Reported below is one T cell receptor beta chain. Its antigen is currently unknown. TCRdb independently ran MiXCR on the RACE reads; one entry per CDR3 protein. The sample lists around 260,000 distinct CDR3 sequences, approximately 8.4% occurring once. This entry comes from a study of human T cells and chemical hapten exposure. Overall study context: Upper back patch tests used 0.01% DPC, scored after 6 days.

The time point is: pre-sensitization, week 0. As to treatment: therapeutic diphenylcyclopropenone sensitization with weekly scalp DPC. Blood sampling occurred before each patch-test application. Study-wide results and limits: Expanded TCRs made up significantly more big CDR3 similarity clusters than controls did.

This CDR3 spans 14 amino acids. The V end was cut by 5 bases, the J end by 1 base, with 9 bases between. CDR1 is SNHLY, CDR2 FYNNEI, per germline. The TCR originated in a woman between 35 and 50 years old with alopecia areata. Some clones in this sample may be carry-over from other donors' samples. V gene TRBV2 combines with J gene TRBJ1-5; D unresolved. Sample: whole blood, taken in connection with sensitization to the hapten diphenylcyclopropenone (DPC). CDR3 in DNA: TGTGCCAGCAGTTTCGGTCGGAGCAATCAGCCCCAGCATTTT. It translates to CASSFGRSNQPQHF. Using reference TRBV2 and TRBJ1-5 for the parts outside the CDR3, the full variable domain is EPEVTQTPSHQVTQMGQEVILRCVPISNHLYFYWYRQILGQKVEFLVSFYNNEISEKSEIFDDQFSVERPDGSNFTLKIRSTKLEDSAMYFCASSFGRSNQPQHFGDGTRLSIL.